These 23 T cell receptor beta chains were sequenced from one sample in a study of T cell repertoires in cytomegalovirus infection. One entry per CDR3 protein, called by TCRdb with MiXCR from the reads. The table lists some 800,000 distinct CDR3 sequences, almost 30% of them singletons. Which antigens these TCRs recognize remains unknown. Sequenced here: cultured CD8+ T cells from PBMCs, sampled from culture after CMV antigen stimulation. Every receptor here comes from a human donor in good health (CMV status not recorded). Some clones in this sample may be carry-over from other donors' samples.

This clonotype was seen repeatedly, ten times or more. This chain uses TRBV19 with TRBJ2-1; no clear D. Germline-derived CDR1 and CDR2 are LNHDA and SQIVND (reference sequence). The ends were cut back, 9 bases at V and 4 bases at J, with 7 bases in the middle. The CDR3 runs to 11 residues. The CDR3 DNA sequence: TGTGCCAGCAGCCAGTACAATGAGCAGTTCTTC. This translates into CASSQYNEQFF. The full variable domain, with the rest looked up from reference TRBV19 and TRBJ2-1, is DGGITQSPKYLFRKEGQNVTLSCEQNLNHDAMYWYRQDPGQGLRLIYYSQIVNDFQKGDIAEGYSVSREKKESFPLTVTSAQKNPTAFYLCASSQYNEQFFGPGTRLTVL.

This chain links TRBV6-1 with TRBJ1-1, with D uncertain. This CDR3 region has 14 residues. Trimming shortened V by 4 bases and J by 0 bases, and 9 bases separated the two germline ends. CDR1 and CDR2 (germline): MNHNS, SASEGT. The CDR3 is CASSANSLNTEAFF. CDR3 sequence (DNA): TGTGCCAGCAGTGCCAATAGCCTGAACACTGAAGCTTTCTTT.

This clonotype was counted ten times or more. The chain couples TRBV7-6 to TRBJ2-5; 7 bases line up with TRBD2. J lost 2 bases, V lost 5 bases, and 8 bases had no gene match. The germline V gene has CDR1 SGHVS and CDR2 FNYEAQ. The CDR3 has 15 residues. DNA of the CDR3: TGTGCCAGCAGCCCCACAGCGGGGCAACAAGAGACCCAGTACTTC. Translated: CASSPTAGQQETQYF.

CDR3 in amino acids: CASSPGTSGLEQFF. The CDR3 DNA is TGTGCCAGTAGTCCAGGGACTAGCGGCCTTGAGCAGTTCTTC. The rearrangement joins TRBV19 to TRBJ2-1; 11 bases agree with TRBD2. CDR1 and CDR2 from the germline V gene are LNHDA and SQIVND (reference sequence). CDR3 length: 14 residues. After removal of 5 bases from V and 9 bases from J, the junction contained 6 bases not matched to a gene.

The chain carries TRBV19 and TRBJ1-2; D gene ambiguous. This CDR3 contains 14 residues. Germline V gives CDR1 LNHDA, CDR2 SQIVND (reference sequence). Trimming took 7 bases from V and 7 from J, leaving 19 bases between them. This chain's CDR3 is CASTHPLGIVGYTF. In nucleotides, the CDR3 is TGTGCCAGTACCCACCCCCTGGGAATTGTTGGCTACACCTTC.

This clonotype was seen more than once but under ten times. The chain is built from TRBV20-1 and TRBJ2-7, with D perhaps matching TRBD1 (7 bases). Trimming left V 5 bases short and J 2 bases short, with 16 bases between. CDR3 length: 14 residues. Germline-derived CDR1 and CDR2 are DFQATT and SNEGSKA (reference sequence). The CDR3 loop reads CSAVEGAYPYEQYF. The DNA for the CDR3 is TGCAGTGCTGTGGAGGGGGCGTATCCCTACGAGCAGTACTTC.

The chain has TRBV6-2 or TRBV6-3 and TRBJ1-6; perhaps TRBD1 as D (5 bases). Germline V lookup: CDR1 MNHEY, CDR2 SVGEGT. The V end was cut by 6 bases, the J end by 7 bases, with 16 bases between. The CDR3 has 15 amino acids. CDR3 nucleotides: TGTGCCAGCAGCTCCGGGGCGGGGCAGAATTCACCCCTCCACTTT. Encoded protein: CASSSGAGQNSPLHF.

This clonotype was counted ten times or more. The chain recombines TRBV7-6 with TRBJ2-3; 12 nucleotides line up with TRBD2. From germline, CDR1 is SGHVS and CDR2 FNYEAQ. The CDR3 has 21 residues. V shed 2 bases and J 1 base; nucleotides not matched to a gene: 16. The CDR3: CASSLPPGLAGPGAGTDTQYF. The CDR3 bases are TGTGCCAGCAGCTTACCTCCGGGACTAGCGGGTCCGGGCGCTGGCACAGATACGCAGTATTTT.

This clonotype was seen a handful of times. This chain connects TRBV6-2 or TRBV6-3 to TRBJ2-1, with D possibly matching TRBD2 (6 bases). The V gene's germline CDR1 is MNHEY and CDR2 SVGEGT. V was shortened by 6 bases and J by 8 bases, with 11 bases between the two germline ends. This CDR3 spans 12 amino acids. This CDR3 reads CASSSGDHEQFF. The CDR3 bases are TGTGCCAGCAGCTCGGGGGACCATGAGCAGTTCTTC.

The chain carries TRBV15 and TRBJ2-1; 9 bases are a match to TRBD2. The CDR3 spans 16 residues. Germline V CDR1 and CDR2: LNHNV, YYDKDF (reference sequence). Trimming removed 6 bases from V and 7 bases from J; junction bases left unmatched: 13. The CDR3 here is CATRETGTSFRNEQFF. The CDR3 bases are TGTGCCACCAGGGAAACCGGGACTAGCTTCAGGAATGAGCAGTTCTTC.

This clonotype was detected only a few times. The chain carries TRBV7-8 and TRBJ2-5, with D unclear. Trimming stripped 0 bases from V and 5 bases from J, with 10 bases between. Germline V gene sequence: CDR1 SGHVS, CDR2 FQNEAQ. There are 14 residues in the CDR3. The CDR3 protein is CASSLAGLGETQYF. CDR3 in DNA: TGTGCCAGCAGCTTAGCAGGGCTCGGGGAGACCCAGTACTTC. Full variable domain (missing parts from reference TRBV7-8 and TRBJ2-5): GAGVSQSPRYKVAKRGQDVALRCDPISGHVSLFWYQQALGQGPEFLTYFQNEAQLDKSGLPSDRFFAERPEGSVSTLKIQRTQQEDSAVYLCASSLAGLGETQYFGPGTRLLVL.

The sample holds a few counts of this clonotype. V gene TRBV4-3 combines with J gene TRBJ1-1, with TRBD1 matching over 7 bases. CDR3 size: 15 residues. V shed 1 base and J 6 bases; nucleotides not matched to a gene: 8. Germline loops: CDR1 LGHNA, CDR2 YSLEER. CDR3 region: CASSQGDRGLPEAFF. The CDR3 region has the DNA TGCGCCAGCAGCCAAGGGGACAGAGGGTTACCTGAAGCTTTCTTT.

Worth noting for this clonotype: Germline is not matched at one junction end, which may reflect a read error. The chain couples TRBV7-3 to TRBJ2-2; TRBD2 is a possible D gene (6 bases). The germline CDR1 and CDR2 sequences are SGHTA and FQGTGA. The CDR3 runs 14 residues. CDR3 nucleotides: TGTGTCAGCAGCTTAGGGACTTACACCGGGGAGCTGTTTTTT. Residues: CVSSLGTYTGELFF.

This clonotype was found a few times. The rearrangement joins TRBV18 to TRBJ2-1; 9 bases align to TRBD2. With V trimmed by 2 bases and J by 3 bases, 2 bases remained unmatched. Germline V lookup: CDR1 KGHSH, CDR2 LQKENI. This CDR3 has 15 residues. As DNA, the CDR3 is TGTGCCAGCTCACCAACAGCGGGGGGCTACAATGAGCAGTTCTTC. It encodes CASSPTAGGYNEQFF.

This chain connects TRBV5-4 to TRBJ2-3; TRBD1 matches at 7 bases. V shed 4 bases and J 2 bases; nucleotides not matched to a gene: 4. The CDR3 consists of 14 residues. Germline CDR1 SGHNT, CDR2 YYREEE (reference sequence). The CDR3 DNA reads TGTGCCAGCAGCGGGCAGGGGGACACAGATACGCAGTATTTT. Amino acid sequence: CASSGQGDTDTQYF.

A few counts support this clonotype. The CDR3, as DNA: TGCGCCAGCAGGGGGGGAGGCGGGGAGCTGTTTTTT. Protein sequence: CASRGGGGELFF. V usage is TRBV4-1 and J usage is TRBJ2-2, with a possible D match to TRBD2 (6 bases). Germline values: CDR1 MGHRA, CDR2 YSYEKL. The CDR3 length is 12 residues. The ends were cut back, 6 bases at V and 7 bases at J, with 9 bases in the middle.

The rearrangement links TRBV6-5 to TRBJ1-2; D ambiguous. Germline-derived CDR1 and CDR2 are MNHEY and SVGAGI. V lost 0 bases and J lost 6, with 8 bases in between. This CDR3 is built from 13 residues. Here the CDR3 reads CASSYSRLHGYTF. The DNA for the CDR3 is TGTGCCAGCAGTTACTCCCGTTTACATGGCTACACCTTC.

The CDR3 DNA reads as TGTGCCAGCAGTCCCCGGGGGACAGCTTTCTACGAGCAGTACGTC. Translation: CASSPRGTAFYEQYV. V and J are TRBV27 and TRBJ2-7, with D tentatively TRBD1 (7 bases). This CDR3 is 15 amino acids long. Trimming shortened V by 5 bases and J by 3 bases, and 17 bases separated the two germline ends. Per the germline V gene, CDR1 is MNHEY and CDR2 is SMNVEV (reference sequence).

This chain joins TRBV4-1 and TRBJ2-1; 14 nucleotides align to TRBD2. With V trimmed by 2 bases and J by 11 bases, 5 bases remained unmatched. The CDR3 has 15 amino acids. Germline CDR1 is MGHRA and CDR2 is YSYEKL. The DNA of the CDR3 is TGCGCCAGCAGCCAATCCGGGACTAGCGGGGGCAAGCAGTTCTTC. It codes for CASSQSGTSGGKQFF.

This clonotype has ten or more counts. The chain carries TRBV19 and TRBJ1-1, with 7 bases matching TRBD1. The length of the CDR3 is 15 residues. Per germline, CDR1 LNHDA and CDR2 SQIVND (reference sequence). V trimming: 6 bases; J trimming: 0 bases; junction bases outside the gene matches: 7. The CDR3 DNA is TGTGCCAGTAGCCCAAGACAGGGAATGAACACTGAAGCTTTCTTT. As protein: CASSPRQGMNTEAFF.

This clonotype was observed a few times. This chain links TRBV28 with TRBJ1-3; D not certain. V was cut by 7 bases and J by 1 base, with 8 bases left in between. The germline V gene encodes CDR1 MDHEN and CDR2 SYDVKM. The CDR3 contains 13 residues. The CDR3 coding sequence is TGTGCCAGCACTCGAGTTTCTGGAAACACCATATATTTT. It codes for CASTRVSGNTIYF. Filled out from reference TRBV28 and TRBJ1-3, the complete variable domain reads DVKVTQSSRYLVKRTGEKVFLECVQDMDHENMFWYRQDPGLGLRLIYFSYDVKMKEKGDIPEGYSVSREKKERFSLILESASTNQTSMYLCASTRVSGNTIYFGEGSWLTVV.

This clonotype has a count of ten or more. V is TRBV20-1 and J is TRBJ2-5, with 8 positions matching TRBD2. This CDR3 has 15 amino acids. Per germline, CDR1 DFQATT and CDR2 SNEGSKA (reference sequence). The V segment lost 3 bases and the J segment 5 bases; nucleotides outside the gene matches: 11. This chain's CDR3 is CSASPGLDVRETQYF. The CDR3 DNA follows: TGCAGTGCTAGTCCGGGACTAGACGTCCGGGAGACCCAGTACTTC.

This clonotype was counted only a few times. This chain uses TRBV12-3 or TRBV12-4 with TRBJ2-7; tentative D call: TRBD1 (6 bases). The CDR3 consists of 18 residues. Trimming left V 5 bases short and J 0 bases short, with 23 bases between. CDR3 in amino acids: CASSQQTKVTGLSYEQYF. The CDR3 DNA reads as TGTGCCAGCAGTCAGCAGACAAAAGTGACAGGCCTCTCCTACGAGCAGTACTTC.